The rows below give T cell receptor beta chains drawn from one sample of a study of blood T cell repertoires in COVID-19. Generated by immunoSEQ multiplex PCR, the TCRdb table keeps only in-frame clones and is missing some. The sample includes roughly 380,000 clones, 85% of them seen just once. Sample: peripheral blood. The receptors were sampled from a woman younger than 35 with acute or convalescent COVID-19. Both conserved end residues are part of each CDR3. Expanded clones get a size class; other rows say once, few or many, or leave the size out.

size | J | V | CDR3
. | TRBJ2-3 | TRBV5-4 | CASSYNIQRDTQYF
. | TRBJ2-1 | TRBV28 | CASSFTGASNEQFF
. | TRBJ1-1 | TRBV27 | CASSLLRDTNTEAFF
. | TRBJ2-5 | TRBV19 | CASSTGTQETQYF
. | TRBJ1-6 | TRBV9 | CASSVDGRAGIYNDNSPLHF
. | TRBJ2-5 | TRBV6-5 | CASSSLEHQGGETQYF
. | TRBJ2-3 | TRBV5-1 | CASSLDIAGGTDTQYF
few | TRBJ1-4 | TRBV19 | CASNFGGRGEKLFF
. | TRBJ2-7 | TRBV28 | CASSLRVDRAYEQYF
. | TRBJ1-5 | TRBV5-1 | CASSLGGGQPQHF
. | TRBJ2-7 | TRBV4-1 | CASSQGWGGYEQYF
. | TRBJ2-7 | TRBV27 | CASSQTGPKGEQYF
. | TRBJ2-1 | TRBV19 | CASSPRADSSYNEQFF
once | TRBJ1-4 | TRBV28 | CASSLPGESEKLFF